This note documents a single T cell receptor (beta chain) sequence. Its antigen is as yet unknown. Random hexamers were used to reverse transcribe an amount of about 0.45 to 1 ug RNA. Amplification of TCR beta CDR3 by immunoSEQ multiplex PCR spanned 54 Vbeta and 13 Jbeta. MiXCR, applied by TCRdb to the immunoSEQ multiplex PCR reads, yields one record per CDR3 protein. Among almost 450,000 distinct CDR3 sequences listed, roughly 85% were seen once. The sequenced target, TCR beta, came from blood CD8+ and CD4+ T cells. The entry originates in a study of CD8 T cells in Susac syndrome. Study-wide findings and caveats: The study's TCR sequencing and HLA analysis drew on a certain number of individuals. That number was acknowledged as relatively small.

The CDR3 runs 14 residues. The germline V gene has CDR1 MNHEY and CDR2 SMNVEV (reference sequence). V shed 2 bases and J shed 5 bases, with 10 bases lying between them. The sequenced sample consisted of CD8+ T cells from PBMCs. The J gene is TRBJ1-5, the V gene TRBV27; D is possibly TRBD1 (5 bases). This TCR was recovered from a human donor with multiple sclerosis. The chain's CDR3 is CASSLGWGDQPQHF. The CDR3 nucleotides are TGTGCCAGCAGTTTAGGATGGGGGGATCAGCCCCAGCATTTT.